This T cell receptor beta chain was sequenced in a study of T and B cells in COVID-19 patients. The study, taken as a whole, reports: Early severe-case samples and blood from mildly ill patients during symptoms were in short supply. Of about 2,400 TCR clusters found only in the recovered cohort, a few dozen had low generation probability. Patients with COVID-19 reportedly showed strongly skewed T cell receptor beta variable and joining gene usage.

In its sample, this clonotype ranks as medium-sized (0.01 to 0.1%). Antigen unknown. TRB was amplified from around 250-460 ng of blood genomic DNA. Multiplex PCR with BIOMED2 TRB-A/B primer pools amplified TRB rearrangements. MiXCR, run by TCRdb on the multiplex PCR reads, gives a single entry per CDR3 protein. The repertoire holds about 17,000 distinct CDR3 sequences, with 25% to 30% as singletons. CDR3 length: 14 residues. Looked up from germline, CDR1 is SQVTM and CDR2 is ANQGSEA. V lost 6 bases and J 0 bases, leaving 14 bases between the germline ends. The chain combines TRBV29-1 with TRBJ1-1; D gene ambiguous. Sample: blood. This sequence originates from a human donor who had recovered from COVID-19. The CDR3 region is CSVSPRNMNTEAFF. CDR3 coding DNA: TGCAGCGTAAGCCCCCGGAACATGAACACTGAAGCTTTCTTT.